These T cell receptor beta chains were read from a single sample in a study of blood T cell repertoires in COVID-19. Profiled with immunoSEQ multiplex PCR; TCRdb holds only in-frame clones, not every one. The data contain fewer than 400,000 clones, around 90% of them singletons. The sequencing sample was made of PBMCs or T cells enriched from blood (not recorded which). All receptors derive from a man aged 55 to 70 who had recovered from COVID-19. CDR3s include the opening cysteine and the closing phenylalanine or tryptophan. The D gene is left open where the match is weak. Size is omitted from some rows. Given values are once, few, many or a class for expanded clones.

D gene	V gene	J gene	CDR3 length	clone size	CDR3 protein	CDR3 DNA
NA	TRBV5-1	TRBJ2-1	16	NA	CASSPIAPALYNEQFF	TGCGCCAGCAGCCCAATAGCGCCCGCCCTTTACAATGAGCAGTTCTTC
TRBD1	TRBV10-2	TRBJ1-4	15	few	CASSETGAANEKLFF	TGCGCCAGCAGTGAGACAGGGGCGGCTAATGAAAAACTGTTTTTT
NA	TRBV10-3	TRBJ2-1	11	once	CAISGRDEQFF	TGTGCCATCAGTGGGCGGGATGAGCAGTTCTTC
NA	TRBV11-3	TRBJ2-1	19	NA	CASSLDPASESPRLNEQFF	TGTGCCAGCAGCTTAGATCCGGCTAGCGAGAGCCCCCGTCTCAATGAGCAGTTCTTC
TRBD2	TRBV7-2	TRBJ2-1	15	NA	CASGTRREGPGEQFF	TGTGCCAGCGGGACGCGGCGGGAGGGCCCAGGTGAGCAGTTCTTC
TRBD2	TRBV11-2	TRBJ2-3	15	NA	CASTLAGGLTDTQYF	TGTGCCAGCACCTTAGCGGGAGGGCTGACAGATACGCAGTATTTT
NA	TRBV6-4	TRBJ1-6	16	NA	CASSDSGVFYNSPLHF	TGTGCCAGCAGTGATTCAGGGGTCTTTTATAATTCACCCCTCCACTTT
TRBD2	TRBV6-4	TRBJ2-7	14	NA	CATPWREASYEQYF	TGTGCCACCCCGTGGCGGGAGGCCTCCTACGAGCAGTACTTC
NA	TRBV20-1	TRBJ2-7	11	NA	CSAIGNYEQYF	TGCAGTGCTATCGGGAACTACGAGCAGTACTTC
NA	TRBV28	TRBJ2-3	13	NA	CASVAGSTDTQYF	TGTGCCAGCGTTGCGGGAAGCACAGATACGCAGTATTTT
TRBD1	TRBV5-4	TRBJ1-1	16	NA	CASSYRDRGMNTEAFF	TGTGCCAGCAGCTACCGGGACAGGGGGATGAACACTGAAGCTTTCTTT
TRBD1	TRBV6-5	TRBJ2-3	15	NA	CASSRNRGTIDTQYF	TGTGCCAGCAGTAGGAACAGGGGGACGATAGATACGCAGTATTTT
NA	TRBV5-4	TRBJ1-4	13	NA	CASRNMGAEKLFF	TGTGCCAGCAGAAACATGGGGGCTGAAAAACTGTTTTTT
NA	TRBV7-9	TRBJ2-2	17	NA	CASSLVDIGGNTGELFF	TGTGCCAGCAGCTTAGTTGATATCGGGGGGAACACCGGGGAGCTGTTTTTT
TRBD2	TRBV5-1	TRBJ2-2	16	NA	CASSFELAGASGELFF	TGCGCCAGCAGCTTCGAACTAGCGGGAGCATCTGGGGAGCTGTTTTTT